Each of the 10 T cell receptor beta chains below was sequenced from the same sample in a study of vaccination effects on CD4 cells after COVID-19. TCRdb's table, derived via immunoSEQ multiplex PCR, lists solely in-frame clones and lacks some. The sample contains 70,000 or so clones, 60% to 85% of which appear only once. Sequencing followed a ViraFEST assay step that expanded antigen-specific CD4+ T cells with viral peptide pools. Culture lasted about ten days before CD4+ T cell isolation. Vaccinated recipients, who were negative for nucleocapsid antibodies, had no history of SARS-CoV-2 infection. Their recognized antigens are unknown. Sequences were derived from CD4+ T cells from PBMCs cultured with SARS-CoV-2 spike peptides, sampled before COVID-19 vaccination. The receptors shown here come from a human donor who received a COVID-19 vaccine.

This clone was observed once. The chain recombines TRBV5-1 with TRBJ1-2, with TRBD1 matching over 8 bases. Germline V gives CDR1 SGHRS, CDR2 YFSETQ. Germline trimming cut 0 bases from V and 1 base from J; bases unmatched to any gene: 2. This CDR3 is built from 15 residues. CDR3 sequence: CASSLDGQGNYGYTF. CDR3 bases: TGCGCCAGCAGCTTGGACGGACAGGGTAACTATGGCTACACCTTC.

The chain uses TRBV5-1 and TRBJ1-4, with a weak D call TRBD1 (5 bases). The CDR3 sequence is 16 residues long. Germline CDR1 reads SGHRS; CDR2 reads YFSETQ. The V gene lost 1 base and the J gene lost 2 bases, with 12 bases spanning the gap. In DNA, the CDR3 is TGCGCCAGCAGCTTGCTGGGGGAAGCCACTAATGAAAAACTGTTTTTT. As protein: CASSLLGEATNEKLFF.

V usage is TRBV19 and J usage is TRBJ1-5; 11 bases are shared with TRBD1. V lost 1 base and J lost 3; bases outside the gene matches: 2. This CDR3 has 16 amino acids. Germline loops: CDR1 LNHDA, CDR2 SQIVND (reference sequence). CDR3 nucleotide sequence: TGTGCCAGTAGTATAGTGGACAGGGGGCTCAATCAGCCCCAGCATTTT. Translation gives CASSIVDRGLNQPQHF.

This clone showed up just a few times. This chain uses TRBV2 with TRBJ2-2; D is unclear. The CDR3 runs to 14 residues. Germline V gives CDR1 SNHLY, CDR2 FYNNEI. With 3 bases removed from V and 3 bases from J, the gap between germline ends came to 8 bases. The CDR3 reads CASSDPRYTGELFF. As DNA, the CDR3 is TGTGCCAGCAGTGACCCGAGGTACACCGGGGAGCTGTTTTTT.

This clone was observed a few times. The chain combines TRBV15 with TRBJ1-2; possible D gene TRBD1, 5 bases. This CDR3 is 13 amino acids long. Trimming removed 1 base from V and 5 bases from J, with 8 bases in between. CDR1 is LNHNV and CDR2 is YYDKDF in the germline V gene (reference sequence). CDR3 loop: CATSRVGGYGYTF. DNA of the CDR3: TGTGCCACCAGCAGAGTCGGGGGGTATGGCTACACCTTC.

The chain couples TRBV5-1 to TRBJ1-2; 11 bases align to TRBD1. V lost 4 bases, J lost 3 bases, and 2 bases stayed unmatched. Germline CDR1 and CDR2: SGHRS and YFSETQ. CDR3 size: 14 residues. DNA of the CDR3: TGCGCCAGCAGCGGGGGACAGGGGGACTATGGCTACACCTTC. Translating gives CASSGGQGDYGYTF.

The chain combines TRBV5-5 with TRBJ1-1; the D gene is possibly TRBD1 (5 bases). V dropped 4 bases and J dropped 3 bases, with 13 bases sitting between them. Germline-derived CDR1 and CDR2 are SGHKS and YYEKEE (reference sequence). CDR3 length: 14 amino acids. The CDR3 DNA is TGTGCCAGCAGCCTCGGCTGGGGGGACACTGAAGCTTTCTTT. It is translated as CASSLGWGDTEAFF. The whole variable domain, remainder taken from reference TRBV5-5 and TRBJ1-1, is DAGVTQSPTHLIKTRGQQVTLRCSPISGHKSVSWYQQVLGQGPQFIFQYYEKEERGRGNFPDRFSARQFPNYSSELNVNALLLGDSALYLCASSLGWGDTEAFFGQGTRLTVV.

The chain carries TRBV5-6 and TRBJ2-3, with unresolved D. V shed 0 bases and J shed 0 bases, with 11 bases lying between them. Germline V gene lookup returns CDR1 SGHDT and CDR2 YYEEEE. The CDR3 is made up of 16 amino acids. CDR3 sequence (DNA): TGTGCCAGCAGCTTGGATTGGGGAACCAGCACAGATACGCAGTATTTT. Protein: CASSLDWGTSTDTQYF.

V usage is TRBV28 and J usage is TRBJ2-5; TRBD2 agrees at 9 bases. The V gene's germline CDR1 is MDHEN and CDR2 SYDVKM. Trimming at V came to 11 bases and at J to 1 base, leaving 8 bases not matched to a gene. CDR3 size: 14 residues. The CDR3 bases are TGTGCCGGCTCCCAGCGGGGGGCCCAAGAGACCCAGTACTTC. It yields the protein CAGSQRGAQETQYF.

The chain carries TRBV18 and TRBJ2-2, with TRBD1 matching over 8 bases. V lost 5 bases and J lost 8; bases outside the gene matches: 13. The germline V gene has CDR1 KGHSH and CDR2 LQKENI. The CDR3 runs to 16 residues. CDR3 sequence reads: CASSTGTGFKSGELFF. The CDR3 DNA follows: TGTGCCAGCTCAACCGGGACAGGCTTCAAATCAGGGGAGCTGTTTTTT.